These 29 T cell receptor beta chains came from one sample sequenced in a study of blood T cell repertoires in COVID-19. Clones were read by immunoSEQ multiplex PCR, and TCRdb kept only the in-frame ones, dropping some. The repertoire holds about 330,000 clones, with just over 85% as singletons. Sequencing was carried out using PBMCs or T cells enriched from blood (not recorded which). These receptors all come from a woman under 30 who had recovered from COVID-19.

The J gene is TRBJ2-7, the V gene TRBV5-6; 7 bases fit TRBD2. Germline CDR1 and CDR2: SGHDT and YYEEEE. The CDR3 is made up of 13 amino acids. V gave up 4 bases and J gave up 3 bases; unmatched junction bases: 4. CDR3 DNA: TGTGCCAGCAGCGCGGGACTACTCTACGAGCAGTACTTC. The encoded protein is CASSAGLLYEQYF.

A few counts support this clone. The J gene is TRBJ1-1, the V gene TRBV5-1, with 7 bases fitting TRBD1. The CDR3 covers 13 residues. The junction had 3 bases not matched to a gene; V was cut back by 4 bases and J by 3 bases. CDR1 and CDR2 (germline): SGHRS, YFSETQ. The CDR3 nucleotides are TGCGCCAGCAGCGGACAGGCGGACACTGAAGCTTTCTTT. This sequence encodes CASSGQADTEAFF.

This clone was seen a few times. V usage is TRBV19 and J usage is TRBJ1-2; D remains unclear. This CDR3 comprises 14 residues. The V end was cut by 5 bases, the J end by 0 bases, with 10 bases between. Germline V gene lookup returns CDR1 LNHDA and CDR2 SQIVND (reference sequence). This CDR3 reads CASSAVAANYGYTF. CDR3 in DNA: TGTGCCAGTAGTGCAGTCGCAGCTAACTATGGCTACACCTTC.

The chain combines TRBV18 with TRBJ2-7; a weak D match, TRBD1 (6 bases). Germline V lookup: CDR1 KGHSH, CDR2 LQKENI. This CDR3 region has 14 residues. The V and J ends lost 3 bases and 6 bases respectively, with 15 bases between them. This CDR3 reads CASSPGDARGEQYF. The CDR3 DNA sequence: TGTGCCAGCTCACCCGGAGACGCCAGGGGCGAGCAGTACTTC.

This chain uses TRBV19 with TRBJ2-2; D unresolved. The germline V gene has CDR1 LNHDA and CDR2 SQIVND (reference sequence). The length of the CDR3 is 11 residues. V was cut by 10 bases and J by 6 bases, with 9 bases left in between. CDR3 residues: CATSLSGELFF. The DNA of the CDR3 is TGTGCCACCTCCCTCTCCGGGGAGCTGTTTTTT.

J is TRBJ1-6 and V is TRBV27; no clear D gene. Trimming removed 1 base from V and 11 bases from J, with 15 bases in between. In germline, CDR1 is MNHEY, CDR2 SMNVEV (reference sequence). The CDR3 is 15 amino acids. CDR3: CASSLWARILAPLHF. In nucleotides, the CDR3 is TGTGCCAGCAGTTTATGGGCCAGGATATTGGCACCCCTCCACTTT.

The genes are TRBV7-3 and TRBJ1-1, with a tentative D call TRBD1 (5 bases). Between the trimmed V and J ends, which lost 6 bases and 5 bases, there was a span of 19 bases. There are 15 residues in the CDR3. Germline CDR1 is SGHTA and CDR2 is FQGTGA. The CDR3 DNA sequence: TGTGCCAGCAGACTACAACCGGGACGGGGGACTGAAGCTTTCTTT. This encodes CASRLQPGRGTEAFF.

In nucleotides, the CDR3 is TGTGCCAGTAGTAGGAGTAGCTCTGGAAACACCATATATTTT. It translates to CASSRSSSGNTIYF. The V gene is TRBV19, the J gene TRBJ1-3; D uncertain. This CDR3 is 14 amino acids long. Germline V gene sequence: CDR1 LNHDA, CDR2 SQIVND (reference sequence). V was pared by 4 bases and J by 0 bases, with 7 bases between.

This clone was seen a single time. The chain links TRBV18 to TRBJ1-3; D gene unclear. The CDR3 extends over 14 amino acids. Per the germline V gene, CDR1 is KGHSH and CDR2 is LQKENI. V was pared by 3 bases and J by 0 bases, with 6 bases between. The CDR3 loop is CASSPSISGNTIYF. CDR3 nucleotides: TGTGCCAGCTCACCTTCCATCTCTGGAAACACCATATATTTT.

The chain joins TRBV5-6 to TRBJ1-1; D is ambiguous. CDR1 SGHDT and CDR2 YYEEEE come from the germline V gene. V shed 3 bases and J shed 0 bases, with 9 bases lying between them. CDR3 length: 14 amino acids. CDR3 loop: CASSSPDLNTEAFF. In DNA form, the CDR3 reads TGTGCCAGCAGCTCGCCGGACTTGAACACTGAAGCTTTCTTT.

The chain couples TRBV12-3 or TRBV12-4 to TRBJ2-7; maybe TRBD1 (5 bases). The V end was cut by 4 bases, the J end by 5 bases, with 12 bases between. CDR3 length: 13 residues. This CDR3 is CASSSGRVHEQYF. For the CDR3, the DNA is TGTGCCAGCAGTTCGGGCAGGGTCCACGAGCAGTACTTC.

This chain connects TRBV25-1 to TRBJ2-2; 9 positions match TRBD2. The CDR3 totals 15 residues. V trimming: 4 bases; J trimming: 6 bases; junction bases outside the gene matches: 6. Germline assignment: CDR1 MGHDK and CDR2 SYGVNS. The CDR3 sequence: CASSVAGGPSGELFF. In nucleotides, the CDR3 is TGTGCCAGCAGTGTGGCGGGAGGGCCTTCCGGGGAGCTGTTTTTT.

The chain uses TRBV4-2 and TRBJ1-4, with TRBD1 matching over 7 bases. CDR1 LGHNA and CDR2 YNFKEQ come from the germline V gene. The CDR3 contains 15 residues. The V and J ends lost 4 bases and 2 bases, in that order; junction bases with no gene match: 4. The CDR3 nucleotides read TGTGCCAGCAGCCGGTTACAGGGGACTAATGAAAAACTGTTTTTT. Amino acid sequence: CASSRLQGTNEKLFF.

The chain uses TRBV19 and TRBJ1-2, with D perhaps TRBD1 (5 bases). The CDR3 covers 15 residues. V lost 5 bases to trimming and J lost 1 base, with 14 bases between them. The germline CDR1 and CDR2 sequences are LNHDA and SQIVND (reference sequence). The CDR3 DNA reads as TGTGCCAGTAGTCCAGGGCCGACGGGTAACTATGGCTACACCTTC. It is translated as CASSPGPTGNYGYTF. Combining the CDR3 with reference TRBV19 and TRBJ1-2 gives the whole variable domain DGGITQSPKYLFRKEGQNVTLSCEQNLNHDAMYWYRQDPGQGLRLIYYSQIVNDFQKGDIAEGYSVSREKKESFPLTVTSAQKNPTAFYLCASSPGPTGNYGYTFGSGTRLTVV.

The chain is built from TRBV4-2 and TRBJ1-5; 7 bases map to TRBD1. This CDR3 is 14 amino acids long. The ends lost 4 bases at V and 6 bases at J; junction bases unmatched: 6. CDR1 LGHNA and CDR2 YNFKEQ come from the germline V gene. Here the CDR3 DNA reads TGTGCCAGCAGCCTTCAGGGGGAAAGTCAGCCCCAGCATTTT. It is translated as CASSLQGESQPQHF.

CDR3 in DNA: TGTGCCAGCAGCCTCAGGGGATCCTACAATGAGCAGTTCTTC. Encoded protein: CASSLRGSYNEQFF. This chain links TRBV11-2 with TRBJ2-1, with D possibly matching TRBD1 (6 bases). The CDR3 is made up of 14 amino acids. V lost 5 bases to trimming and J lost 1 base, with 9 bases between them. Germline values: CDR1 SGHAT, CDR2 FQNNGV.

The V call is TRBV28, the J call TRBJ2-3; D ambiguous. Per germline, CDR1 MDHEN and CDR2 SYDVKM. Between the trimmed V and J ends, which lost 11 bases and 13 bases, there was a span of 10 bases. CDR3 length equals 8 residues. The CDR3 DNA sequence: TGTGCCCACAAGCGAGAGTATTTT. Its translation: CAHKREYF.

The genes are TRBV12-5 and TRBJ1-1; tentatively, D is TRBD1 (5 bases). This CDR3 region has 13 residues. The V and J ends lost 6 bases and 3 bases respectively, with 11 bases between them. CDR1 and CDR2 from the germline V gene are LGHNT and FRNRAP. The CDR3 reads CASGLDSYTEAFF. For the CDR3, the DNA is TGTGCTAGTGGGCTAGACAGCTACACTGAAGCTTTCTTT.

In this sample, this clone turned up once. This chain connects TRBV2 to TRBJ1-2, with 8 bases fitting TRBD1. Per the germline V gene, CDR1 is SNHLY and CDR2 is FYNNEI. J lost 8 bases, V lost 6 bases, and 8 bases had no gene match. The CDR3 consists of 13 residues. The CDR3 region is CASSGQGSWGYTF. The CDR3 nucleotides read TGTGCCAGCAGCGGACAGGGCTCTTGGGGCTACACCTTC.

The chain has TRBV7-9 and TRBJ1-1, with 8 bases lining up with TRBD1. Per the germline V gene, CDR1 is SEHNR and CDR2 is FQNEAQ (reference sequence). The CDR3 contains 17 residues. The V segment lost 5 bases and the J segment 4 bases; nucleotides outside the gene matches: 15. CDR3: CASSPPTGGDGSTEAFF. The DNA for the CDR3 is TGTGCCAGCAGCCCACCCACAGGGGGGGACGGGTCCACTGAAGCTTTCTTT.

The rearrangement uses TRBV9 and TRBJ2-5; 7 bases agree with TRBD1. This CDR3 contains 17 residues. CDR1 and CDR2 (germline): SGDLS, YYNGEE. J gave up 2 bases and V 2 bases, and 12 bases lay outside the gene matches. DNA of the CDR3: TGTGCCAGCAGCGTGAGTCCCGACAGGGTGTTACAAGAGACCCAGTACTTC. Protein product: CASSVSPDRVLQETQYF.

The J gene is TRBJ2-7, the V gene TRBV7-8, with 10 bases lining up with TRBD1. The CDR3 loop spans 15 amino acids. The germline V gene encodes CDR1 SGHVS and CDR2 FQNEAQ. V lost 1 base, J lost 2 bases, and 2 bases stayed unmatched. CDR3 sequence (DNA): TGTGCCAGCAGCTTAGGGACAGGGGGTACCTACGAGCAGTACTTC. Translated: CASSLGTGGTYEQYF.

The table lists this clone with a count of one. The chain uses TRBV4-1 and TRBJ2-5; D not resolved. Trimming stripped 1 base from V and 4 bases from J, with 4 bases between. CDR3 size: 12 residues. Germline CDR1 is MGHRA and CDR2 is YSYEKL. CDR3 in DNA: TGCGCCAGCAGCCAAGGGGCAGAGACCCAGTACTTC. This sequence encodes CASSQGAETQYF.

This chain joins TRBV19 and TRBJ2-7; 7 positions match TRBD1. The germline CDR1 and CDR2 sequences are LNHDA and SQIVND (reference sequence). V dropped 5 bases and J dropped 5; count of bases not matched to a gene: 15. The CDR3 totals 16 residues. The CDR3 region has the DNA TGTGCCAGTAGTGCAACCGGCACAGGGGATTTCGACGAGCAGTACTTC. It specifies CASSATGTGDFDEQYF.

The genes are TRBV13 and TRBJ2-7, with a weak D call TRBD1 (6 bases). The germline V and J ends were trimmed by 7 bases and 0 bases, with 13 bases remaining between them. Germline CDR1 PRHDT, CDR2 FYEKMQ (reference sequence). There are 14 residues in the CDR3. The CDR3 DNA reads as TGTGCCAGCAAGGGGGATCAAAGCTCCTACGAGCAGTACTTC. Translated, it gives CASKGDQSSYEQYF. Variable domain in full (rest from reference TRBV13 and TRBJ2-7): AAGVIQSPRHLIKEKRETATLKCYPIPRHDTVYWYQQGPGQDPQFLISFYEKMQSDKGSIPDRFSAQQFSDYHSELNMSSLELGDSALYFCASKGDQSSYEQYFGPGTRLTVT.

The chain uses TRBV7-6 and TRBJ2-5; 14 bases are shared with TRBD2. This CDR3 contains 19 residues. From germline, CDR1 is SGHVS and CDR2 FNYEAQ. The junction had 16 bases not matched to a gene; V was cut back by 5 bases and J by 5 bases. The CDR3 bases are TGTGCCAGCAGCCGAGGACTAGCGGGGGGCTCAGGGGGTTCGGAGACCCAGTACTTC. Translation: CASSRGLAGGSGGSETQYF.

The chain employs TRBV19 and TRBJ2-1; 10 bases agree with TRBD2. V was pared by 3 bases and J by 4 bases, with 6 bases of the junction left unmatched. The CDR3 runs 16 residues. In germline, CDR1 is LNHDA, CDR2 SQIVND (reference sequence). The CDR3 nucleotides read TGTGCCAGTAGTATCGGAGGGACTAGCGCATACAATGAGCAGTTCTTC. Encoded protein: CASSIGGTSAYNEQFF. The entire variable domain, with the rest obtained from reference TRBV19 and TRBJ2-1, is as follows: DGGITQSPKYLFRKEGQNVTLSCEQNLNHDAMYWYRQDPGQGLRLIYYSQIVNDFQKGDIAEGYSVSREKKESFPLTVTSAQKNPTAFYLCASSIGGTSAYNEQFFGPGTRLTVL.

The V gene is TRBV27, the J gene TRBJ2-3; a possible D gene is TRBD2 (6 bases). Germline loops: CDR1 MNHEY, CDR2 SMNVEV (reference sequence). V was trimmed by 4 bases and J by 2 bases, leaving 13 bases between them. The CDR3 consists of 15 residues. The CDR3 is CASSYAREFTDTQYF. As DNA, the CDR3 is TGTGCCAGCAGTTATGCGCGGGAATTCACAGATACGCAGTATTTT.

The chain combines TRBV6-5 with TRBJ1-1; D unclear. V was trimmed by 0 bases and J by 4 bases, leaving 6 bases between them. The germline V gene encodes CDR1 MNHEY and CDR2 SVGAGI. The CDR3 spans 13 residues. The CDR3 is CASSYSGGTEAFF. The CDR3 bases are TGTGCCAGCAGTTACTCCGGTGGCACTGAAGCTTTCTTT.